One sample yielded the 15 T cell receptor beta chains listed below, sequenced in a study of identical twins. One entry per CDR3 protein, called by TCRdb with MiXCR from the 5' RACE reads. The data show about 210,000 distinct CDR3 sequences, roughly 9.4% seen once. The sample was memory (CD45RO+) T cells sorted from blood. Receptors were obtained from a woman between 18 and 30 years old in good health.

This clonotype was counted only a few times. CDR3 in amino acids: CASCLSGANVLTF. The CDR3 DNA sequence: TGTGCCAGCTGCCTCTCTGGGGCCAACGTCCTGACTTTC. V is TRBV27 and J is TRBJ2-6; no firm D call. The germline V gene encodes CDR1 MNHEY and CDR2 SMNVEV (reference sequence). V lost 8 bases and J 0 bases, leaving 5 bases between the germline ends. The CDR3 sequence is 13 residues long. Full variable domain (remainder filled in from reference TRBV27 and TRBJ2-6): EAQVTQNPRYLITVTGKKLTVTCSQNMNHEYMSWYRQDPGLGLRQIYYSMNVEVTDKGDVPEGYKVSRKEKRNFPLILESPSPNQTSLYFCASCLSGANVLTFGAGSRLTVL.

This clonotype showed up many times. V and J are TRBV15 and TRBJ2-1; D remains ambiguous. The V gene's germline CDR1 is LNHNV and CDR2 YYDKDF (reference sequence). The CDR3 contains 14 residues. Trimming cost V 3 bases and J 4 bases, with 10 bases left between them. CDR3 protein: CATSSNPSYNEQFF. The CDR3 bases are TGTGCCACCAGCAGCAATCCGTCGTACAATGAGCAGTTCTTC.

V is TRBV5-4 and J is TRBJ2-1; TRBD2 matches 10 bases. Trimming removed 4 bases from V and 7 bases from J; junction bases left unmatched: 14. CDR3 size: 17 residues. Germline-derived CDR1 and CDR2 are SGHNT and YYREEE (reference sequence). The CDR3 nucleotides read TGTGCCAGCAGCCCGGGGAGTGAGCGGGGGGGCCGGAATGAGCAGTTCTTC. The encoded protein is CASSPGSERGGRNEQFF.

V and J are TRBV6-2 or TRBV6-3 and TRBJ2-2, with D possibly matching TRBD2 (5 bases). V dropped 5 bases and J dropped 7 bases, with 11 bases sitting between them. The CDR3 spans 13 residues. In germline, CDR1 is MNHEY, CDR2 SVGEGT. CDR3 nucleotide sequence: TGTGCCAGCAGTGCCCCGGGGATCGGGGAGCTGTTTTTT. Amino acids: CASSAPGIGELFF.

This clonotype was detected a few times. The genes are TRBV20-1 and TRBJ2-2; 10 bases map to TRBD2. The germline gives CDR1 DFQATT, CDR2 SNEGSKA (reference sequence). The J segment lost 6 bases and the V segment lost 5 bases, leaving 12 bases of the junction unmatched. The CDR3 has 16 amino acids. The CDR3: CSARTPLAGVPGELFF. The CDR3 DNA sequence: TGCAGTGCTCGAACTCCTCTAGCGGGAGTCCCCGGGGAGCTGTTTTTT.

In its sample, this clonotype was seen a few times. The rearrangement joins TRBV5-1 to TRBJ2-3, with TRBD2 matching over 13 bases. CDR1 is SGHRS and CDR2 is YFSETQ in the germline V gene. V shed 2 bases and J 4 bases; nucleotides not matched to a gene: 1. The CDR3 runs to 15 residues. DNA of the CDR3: TGCGCCAGCAGCTTCACTAGCGGGGGGGCAGATACGCAGTATTTT. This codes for CASSFTSGGADTQYF.

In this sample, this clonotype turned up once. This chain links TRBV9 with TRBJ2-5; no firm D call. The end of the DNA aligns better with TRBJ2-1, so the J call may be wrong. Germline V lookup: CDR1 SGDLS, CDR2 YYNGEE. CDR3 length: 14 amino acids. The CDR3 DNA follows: TGTGCCAGCAGTTCCGGGCAGAACCAAGAGACCCAGTTCTTC. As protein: CASSSGQNQETQFF.

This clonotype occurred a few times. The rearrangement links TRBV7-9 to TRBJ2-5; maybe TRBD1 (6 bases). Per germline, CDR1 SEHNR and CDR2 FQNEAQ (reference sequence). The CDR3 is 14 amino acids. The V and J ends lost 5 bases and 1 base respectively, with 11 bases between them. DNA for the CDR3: TGTGCCAGCAGCCCATGGACAGCCCAAGAGACCCAGTACTTC. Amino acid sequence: CASSPWTAQETQYF.

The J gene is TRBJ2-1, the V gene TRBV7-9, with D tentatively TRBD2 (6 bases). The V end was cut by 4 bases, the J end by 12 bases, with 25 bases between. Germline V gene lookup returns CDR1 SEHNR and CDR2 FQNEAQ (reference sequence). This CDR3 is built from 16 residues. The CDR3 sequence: CASSYPDPWGLQGQFF. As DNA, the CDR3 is TGTGCCAGCAGCTATCCGGACCCCTGGGGACTGCAGGGGCAGTTCTTC. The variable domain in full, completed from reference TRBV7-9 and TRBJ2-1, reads DTGVSQNPRHKITKRGQNVTFRCDPISEHNRLYWYRQTLGQGPEFLTYFQNEAQLEKSRLLSDRFSAERPKGSFSTLEIQRTEQGDSAMYLCASSYPDPWGLQGQFFGPGTRLTVL.

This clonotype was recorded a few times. This CDR3 reads CSASVNNRYEQYF. The CDR3 DNA sequence: TGCAGTGCTAGCGTCAACAATCGCTACGAGCAGTACTTC. J is TRBJ2-7 and V is TRBV20-1, with D unresolved. V was pared by 3 bases and J by 3 bases, with 12 bases between. The CDR3 sequence is 13 residues long. Germline V lookup: CDR1 DFQATT, CDR2 SNEGSKA (reference sequence).

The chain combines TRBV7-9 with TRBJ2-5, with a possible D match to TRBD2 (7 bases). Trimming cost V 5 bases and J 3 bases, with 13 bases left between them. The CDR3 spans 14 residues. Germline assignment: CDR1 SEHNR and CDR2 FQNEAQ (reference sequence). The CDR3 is CASSRGGGEETQYF. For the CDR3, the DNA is TGTGCCAGCAGCCGAGGGGGGGGCGAAGAGACCCAGTACTTC.

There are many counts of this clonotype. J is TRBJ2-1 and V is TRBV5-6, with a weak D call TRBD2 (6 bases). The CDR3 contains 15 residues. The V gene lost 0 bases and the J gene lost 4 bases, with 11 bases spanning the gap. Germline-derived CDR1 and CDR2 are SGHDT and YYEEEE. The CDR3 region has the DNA TGTGCCAGCAGCTTGGCCGGACTAACGTACAATGAGCAGTTCTTC. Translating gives CASSLAGLTYNEQFF.

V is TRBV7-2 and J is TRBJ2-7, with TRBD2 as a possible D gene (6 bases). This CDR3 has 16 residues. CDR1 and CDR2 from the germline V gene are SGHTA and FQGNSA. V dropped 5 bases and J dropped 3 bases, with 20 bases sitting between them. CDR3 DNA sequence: TGTGCCAGCAGCCAAGTGGGAGGCGGGACCCTCTACGAGCAGTACTTC. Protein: CASSQVGGGTLYEQYF.

CDR3 DNA: TGTGCCAGCAGCAACAGGGGCGGCGAGCAGTACTTC. Encoded protein: CASSNRGGEQYF. V is TRBV7-2 and J is TRBJ2-7; 7 bases match TRBD1. The V segment lost 5 bases and the J segment 6 bases; nucleotides outside the gene matches: 4. Germline assignment: CDR1 SGHTA and CDR2 FQGNSA. The CDR3 runs 12 residues.

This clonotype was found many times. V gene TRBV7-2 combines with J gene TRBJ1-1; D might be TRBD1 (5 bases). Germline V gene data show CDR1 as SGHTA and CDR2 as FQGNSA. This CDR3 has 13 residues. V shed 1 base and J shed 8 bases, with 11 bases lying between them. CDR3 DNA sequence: TGTGCCAGCAGCTTAGTTACTGGGGCCGAAGCTTTCTTT. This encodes CASSLVTGAEAFF.